This T cell receptor (beta chain) was retrieved from a study of T cell responses to AZD1222 COVID-19 vaccine. Produced via immunoSEQ multiplex PCR; TCRdb's table is partial and in-frame only. The sample comprises about 96,000 clones, around nine tenths of which are singletons, and 4% to 6% rests with the top ten. Germline CDR1 reads SGHRS; CDR2 reads YFSETQ. The CDR3 runs 14 residues. V lost 6 bases and J lost 10; bases outside the gene matches: 15. Sequences were derived from peripheral blood, sampled on day 0 of MenACWY control vaccination. The clonotype originates from an adult in good health. This chain uses TRBV5-1 with TRBJ1-1; 7 nucleotides line up with TRBD1. This CDR3 is CASTFSGGLGRAFF. DNA for the CDR3: TGCGCCAGCACCTTTTCAGGGGGTTTAGGTCGAGCTTTCTTT.